The source of this T cell receptor (beta chain) is a study of T cells in Graves' hyperthyroidism and ophthalmopathy. Background on the study: At the time of initial diagnosis and before any treatment, peripheral blood was collected.

Exclusion criteria comprised uncontrolled infection, other autoimmune disease, pregnancy or lactation. Diagnoses used clinical symptoms, serum thyroxine and TRAb, thyroid ultrasound and orbital computed tomography. Notes on this clonotype: Its target is unknown.

Template material for amplifying TCR beta CDR3 regions consisted of RNA transcripts. The HTBI set primed first-round TCR CDR3 RT-PCR. MiXCR, run by TCRdb on the multiplex PCR reads, gives a single entry per CDR3 protein. The table shows hundreds of thousands of distinct CDR3 sequences, with under 45% occurring only once. V lost 1 base to trimming and J lost 0 bases, with 17 bases between them. Germline V gives CDR1 SGHRS, CDR2 YFSETQ. This CDR3 spans 19 amino acids. Study results and caveats: Most expanded thyroid clonotypes above 0.001 also appeared in blood.

This sequence originates from a woman between 40 and 55 years old with Graves' hyperthyroidism. The chain combines TRBV5-1 with TRBJ2-6; D possibly matches TRBD1 or TRBD2 (5 bases each). Sequenced input: blood. Here the CDR3 reads CASSLRTGTALSGANVLTF. For the CDR3, the DNA is TGCGCCAGCAGCTTGAGAACCGGGACGGCACTCTCTGGGGCCAACGTCCTGACTTTC. Supplemented by reference TRBV5-1 and TRBJ2-6, the full variable domain reads KAGVTQTPRYLIKTRGQQVTLSCSPISGHRSVSWYQQTPGQGLQFLFEYFSETQRNKGNFPGRFSGRQFSNSRSEMNVSTLELGDSALYLCASSLRTGTALSGANVLTFGAGSRLTVL.